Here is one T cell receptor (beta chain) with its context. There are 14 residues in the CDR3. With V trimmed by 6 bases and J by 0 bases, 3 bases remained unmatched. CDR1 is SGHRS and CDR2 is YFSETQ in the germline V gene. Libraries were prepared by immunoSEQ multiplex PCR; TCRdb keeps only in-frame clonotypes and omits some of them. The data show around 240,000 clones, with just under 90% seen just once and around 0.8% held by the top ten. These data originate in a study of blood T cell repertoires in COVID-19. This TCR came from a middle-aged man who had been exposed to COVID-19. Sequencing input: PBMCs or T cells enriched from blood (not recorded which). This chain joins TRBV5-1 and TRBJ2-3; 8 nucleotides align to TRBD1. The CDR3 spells CASKDRVSTDTQYF. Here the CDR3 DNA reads TGCGCCAGCAAGGACAGGGTGAGCACAGATACGCAGTATTTT.